What follows are 16 T cell receptor beta chains derived from one specimen sequenced in a study of cytotoxic CD8 clonotypes in ibrutinib-treated CLL. Sequencing used immunoSEQ multiplex PCR; TCRdb keeps in-frame clones, though not all of them. The profile shows 200,000 to 250,000 clones, 75% to 80% of them singletons. The material was PBMCs, obtained after 12 months of ibrutinib treatment. Every receptor here comes from a human donor with chronic lymphocytic leukemia.

The gene calls are TRBV10-3 and TRBJ1-4; 7 bases line up with TRBD1. Germline CDR1 and CDR2: ENHRY and SYGVKD. With 2 bases clipped from V and 8 bases from J, the junction kept 11 bases outside the gene matches. This CDR3 contains 16 residues. CDR3 nucleotide sequence: TGTGCCATCAGTGAGCGGACGGGAAGGGACAGCGAAAAACTGTTTTTT. It is translated as CAISERTGRDSEKLFF.

This clone came up once. This chain connects TRBV13 to TRBJ2-1, with D uncertain. CDR1 and CDR2 (germline): PRHDT, FYEKMQ (reference sequence). V was pared by 1 base and J by 5 bases, with 9 bases between. The CDR3 loop spans 14 amino acids. CDR3 residues: CASSLVVQNNEQFF. CDR3 nucleotides: TGTGCCAGCAGCTTAGTGGTACAAAACAATGAGCAGTTCTTC.

The V call is TRBV2, the J call TRBJ1-5; TRBD1 might be the D (5 bases). Per germline, CDR1 SNHLY and CDR2 FYNNEI. Trimming shortened V by 0 bases and J by 6 bases, and 12 bases separated the two germline ends. The CDR3 totals 15 residues. CDR3: CASSEARGVSQPQHF. In nucleotides, the CDR3 is TGTGCCAGCAGTGAAGCGCGGGGGGTTTCTCAGCCCCAGCATTTT.

The V and J genes are TRBV7-9 and TRBJ1-2; no clear D gene. Germline V gene sequence: CDR1 SEHNR, CDR2 FQNEAQ (reference sequence). CDR3 size: 15 residues. V was pared by 3 bases and J by 0 bases, with 11 bases between. For the CDR3, the DNA is TGTGCCAGCAGCTTGAGCCAGCCTTCTAACTATGGCTACACCTTC. It yields the protein CASSLSQPSNYGYTF.

The J gene is TRBJ2-3, the V gene TRBV27; 10 bases line up with TRBD2. CDR1 is MNHEY, CDR2 SMNVEV, per germline (reference sequence). CDR3 length equals 16 residues. Trimming removed 1 base from V and 3 bases from J; junction bases left unmatched: 4. Here the CDR3 reads CASSLLLAGVTDTQYF. CDR3 bases: TGTGCCAGCAGTTTATTGCTAGCGGGAGTTACAGATACGCAGTATTTT.

This chain joins TRBV10-3 and TRBJ1-5; no definite D call. The ends were cut back, 2 bases at V and 0 bases at J, with 8 bases in the middle. CDR1 and CDR2 (germline): ENHRY, SYGVKD. The CDR3 loop spans 15 amino acids. DNA of the CDR3: TGTGCCATCAGTGAGCGGGCAGATAGCAATCAGCCCCAGCATTTT. Its translation is CAISERADSNQPQHF.

The chain has TRBV2 and TRBJ1-2; D gene uncertain. V was pared by 0 bases and J by 3 bases, with 8 bases between. The CDR3 sequence is 14 residues long. Germline values: CDR1 SNHLY, CDR2 FYNNEI. For the CDR3, the DNA is TGTGCCAGCAGTGAAGCACGGGAATACTATGGCTACACCTTC. It encodes CASSEAREYYGYTF.

The chain uses TRBV7-6 and TRBJ1-1; D is perhaps TRBD1 (5 bases). This CDR3 contains 13 residues. Germline-derived CDR1 and CDR2 are SGHVS and FNYEAQ. V was pared by 5 bases and J by 1 base, with 8 bases between. DNA of the CDR3: TGTGCCAGCAGCCGAGGACAGAACACTGAAGCTTTCTTT. It specifies CASSRGQNTEAFF.

The J gene is TRBJ2-1, the V gene TRBV11-1, with 8 bases identical to TRBD1. The CDR3 sequence is 13 residues long. V shed 3 bases and J 12 bases; nucleotides not matched to a gene: 7. CDR1 is SGHAT, CDR2 FQDESV, per germline (reference sequence). As DNA, the CDR3 is TGTGCCAGCAGCTTTGTGGTTGACAGGGGGCAGTTCTTC. Protein sequence: CASSFVVDRGQFF.

The chain has TRBV7-9 and TRBJ2-7; 11 positions match TRBD1. The CDR3 sequence is 14 residues long. Germline loops: CDR1 SEHNR, CDR2 FQNEAQ (reference sequence). After removal of 3 bases from V and 3 bases from J, the junction contained 1 base not matched to a gene. CDR3 loop: CASSLGQGVYEQYF. The CDR3 region has the DNA TGTGCCAGCAGCTTGGGACAGGGGGTCTACGAGCAGTACTTC.

The chain combines TRBV2 with TRBJ1-6; D is undetermined. Germline lookup yields CDR1 SNHLY and CDR2 FYNNEI. Deletions cut 2 bases from V and 0 bases from J, with 14 bases between. The CDR3 consists of 18 residues. CDR3 DNA sequence: TGTGCCAGCAGTGAAAGGGCCCTCGTTTACTCCTATAATTCACCCCTCCACTTT. Its translation: CASSERALVYSYNSPLHF.

The chain has TRBV6-4 and TRBJ2-1; 13 bases match TRBD2. There are 13 residues in the CDR3. Germline V gene lookup returns CDR1 MRHNA and CDR2 SNTAGT. V dropped 8 bases and J dropped 6; count of bases not matched to a gene: 1. The DNA of the CDR3 is TGTGCCAGCCGGACTAGCGGGAGCAATGAGCAGTTCTTC. Its translation is CASRTSGSNEQFF.

This clone has more than one count but fewer than ten. The CDR3 nucleotides are TGTGGGGTTCAAACAGGGGACTACTATGGCTACACCTTC. This encodes CGVQTGDYYGYTF. V usage is TRBV6-1 and J usage is TRBJ1-2; 7 positions agree with TRBD1. The CDR3 loop spans 13 amino acids. Germline V lookup: CDR1 MNHNS, CDR2 SASEGT.

The V call is TRBV6-5, the J call TRBJ1-4; D is perhaps TRBD1 (5 bases). The germline V and J ends were trimmed by 8 bases and 8 bases, with 15 bases remaining between them. The CDR3 runs to 13 residues. Per germline, CDR1 MNHEY and CDR2 SVGAGI. The CDR3 is CASCTTGREKLFF. The CDR3 nucleotides are TGTGCCAGCTGTACAACAGGACGGGAAAAACTGTTTTTT.

V and J are TRBV2 and TRBJ2-5, with D possibly TRBD1 on 6 matching bases. The CDR3 consists of 17 residues. V was cut by 4 bases and J by 1 base, with 19 bases left in between. Germline loops: CDR1 SNHLY, CDR2 FYNNEI. CDR3 in amino acids: CASSGGPDPLPQETQYF. As DNA, the CDR3 is TGTGCCAGCAGTGGGGGGCCCGACCCCCTACCCCAAGAGACCCAGTACTTC.

The V gene is TRBV5-1, the J gene TRBJ2-1, with TRBD2 matching over 10 bases. CDR1 is SGHRS, CDR2 YFSETQ, per germline. The V and J ends lost 5 bases and 6 bases, in that order; junction bases with no gene match: 5. The CDR3 consists of 14 residues. This CDR3 is CASRLSGRGNEQFF. For the CDR3, the DNA is TGCGCCAGCAGATTAAGCGGGAGGGGCAATGAGCAGTTCTTC.